Below are 21 T cell receptor beta chains sequenced from a single sample in a study of post-analysis software for immune sequencing data. What these receptors recognize is not known. Built from TCR beta cDNA, the libraries had unique molecular identifiers in them. From the PCR reads, TCRdb called clonotypes with MiXCR, one entry per CDR3 protein. Among 380,000 or so distinct CDR3 sequences listed, about a third were seen once. Whole-study results and caveats: Several TRBV segments were more frequent in patients than controls; TRBV5-6, TRBV5-1 and TRBV20-1 belonged to this group.

Sequencing was done on a sample of blood. The receptors were sampled from a girl aged 10 to 17 with multiple sclerosis.

The chain recombines TRBV5-1 with TRBJ2-7; TRBD1 matches 8 bases. V shed 5 bases and J 2 bases; nucleotides not matched to a gene: 9. Germline values: CDR1 SGHRS, CDR2 YFSETQ. This CDR3 comprises 15 residues. In DNA, the CDR3 is TGCGCCAGCAGGACCTGGACAGGGTCGACCTACGAGCAGTACTTC. Translation gives CASRTWTGSTYEQYF. The full variable domain, its missing parts supplied by reference TRBV5-1 and TRBJ2-7, is KAGVTQTPRYLIKTRGQQVTLSCSPISGHRSVSWYQQTPGQGLQFLFEYFSETQRNKGNFPGRFSGRQFSNSRSEMNVSTLELGDSALYLCASRTWTGSTYEQYFGPGTRLTVT.

The rearrangement links TRBV4-1 to TRBJ2-7, with 8 positions matching TRBD2. With 4 bases clipped from V and 10 bases from J, the junction kept 12 bases outside the gene matches. This CDR3 spans 14 amino acids. The germline CDR1 and CDR2 sequences are MGHRA and YSYEKL. The CDR3 DNA reads TGCGCCAGCAGCCCCCAAGCGGGGGCAGAGGCCCAGTACTTC. It yields the protein CASSPQAGAEAQYF.

This clonotype was picked up one time. One end of the junction is discordant with germline, which a read error may explain. The CDR3 DNA reads TGTGCCAGCTCACCACAGAATAGCGATCAGCCCCAGCATTTT. Translating gives CASSPQNSDQPQHF. The rearrangement joins TRBV18 to TRBJ1-5; D unclear. This CDR3 comprises 14 residues. Germline lookup yields CDR1 KGHSH and CDR2 LQKENI.

This clonotype was seen more than once but under ten times. The chain combines TRBV4-1 with TRBJ2-1; D might be TRBD1 (6 bases). Germline V gives CDR1 MGHRA, CDR2 YSYEKL. Between the trimmed V and J ends, which lost 6 bases and 2 bases, there was a span of 14 bases. This CDR3 is 15 amino acids long. The CDR3 protein is CASSTTGSTYNEQFF. In DNA form, the CDR3 reads TGCGCCAGCAGTACAACAGGGTCCACCTACAATGAGCAGTTCTTC.

The chain is built from TRBV5-5 and TRBJ2-1; D possibly uses TRBD1 or TRBD2 (6 bases each). V was clipped by 2 bases and J by 7 bases, with 19 bases between them. Germline lookup yields CDR1 SGHKS and CDR2 YYEKEE (reference sequence). The CDR3 has 16 amino acids. The CDR3 coding sequence is TGTGCCAGCAGCTTAACCGGGACACGGGGGAGGAATGAGCAGTTCTTC. This codes for CASSLTGTRGRNEQFF.

A few counts support this clonotype. The chain has TRBV3-1 and TRBJ2-1; TRBD2 aligns across 11 bases. Trimming cost V 1 base and J 9 bases; bases outside gene matches: 5. The CDR3 is made up of 15 amino acids. Germline CDR1 is LGHDT and CDR2 is YNNKEL (reference sequence). The CDR3 sequence is CASSQVASGGFEQFF. CDR3 coding DNA: TGTGCCAGCAGCCAAGTGGCTAGCGGGGGGTTTGAGCAGTTCTTC.

This clonotype was seen many times. The V call is TRBV29-1, the J call TRBJ2-7; D gene ambiguous. Germline V gene lookup returns CDR1 SQVTM and CDR2 ANQGSEA. V lost 6 bases and J lost 3, with 12 bases in between. This CDR3 has 12 residues. The CDR3 reads CSVLGLFYEQYF. The CDR3 DNA sequence: TGCAGCGTCCTCGGTCTTTTCTACGAGCAGTACTTC.

The chain employs TRBV25-1 and TRBJ2-5; D possibly corresponds to TRBD2 (7 bases). The CDR3 totals 14 residues. CDR1 is MGHDK and CDR2 is SYGVNS in the germline V gene. The germline V and J ends were trimmed by 7 bases and 5 bases, with 17 bases remaining between them. The CDR3 nucleotides are TGTGCCAGCACGGTGGCGGGGGCGCGGGAGACCCAGTACTTC. Its translation is CASTVAGARETQYF.

This clonotype was seen a few times. The chain employs TRBV7-2 and TRBJ2-7; D remains ambiguous. This CDR3 region has 14 residues. Between the trimmed V and J ends, which lost 1 base and 3 bases, there was a span of 10 bases. Germline V gene data show CDR1 as SGHTA and CDR2 as FQGNSA. CDR3 sequence: CASSLVGQFYEQYF. For the CDR3, the DNA is TGTGCCAGCAGCTTAGTTGGGCAGTTCTACGAGCAGTACTTC.

This clonotype was seen a handful of times. This sequence joins TRBV7-2 and TRBJ2-5; 8 positions agree with TRBD1. The J segment lost 7 bases and the V segment lost 5 bases, leaving 12 bases of the junction unmatched. The CDR3 length is 15 residues. Germline-derived CDR1 and CDR2 are SGHTA and FQGNSA. CDR3 protein: CASSPEGTGLRTQYF. CDR3 nucleotide sequence: TGTGCCAGCAGCCCGGAGGGGACAGGCCTTCGGACCCAGTACTTC.

This clonotype was seen a few times. This chain uses TRBV12-3 or TRBV12-4 with TRBJ1-5, with 10 bases that match TRBD1. This CDR3 contains 14 residues. The V segment lost 6 bases and the J segment 8 bases; nucleotides outside the gene matches: 7. As DNA, the CDR3 is TGTGCCAGCAGACCGACAGGGGGCGGGGAGCCCCAGCATTTT. It yields the protein CASRPTGGGEPQHF.

The chain employs TRBV15 and TRBJ1-4; weak D call: TRBD1 (5 bases). The germline gives CDR1 LNHNV, CDR2 YYDKDF (reference sequence). V lost 5 bases and J 0 bases, leaving 13 bases between the germline ends. The CDR3 has 16 amino acids. The CDR3 DNA reads as TGTGCCACCAGCCGTCCGGGGCAAGCAACTAATGAAAAACTGTTTTTT. It codes for CATSRPGQATNEKLFF. Combining the CDR3 with reference TRBV15 and TRBJ1-4 gives the whole variable domain DAMVIQNPRYQVTQFGKPVTLSCSQTLNHNVMYWYQQKSSQAPKLLFHYYDKDFNNEADTPDNFQSRRPNTSFCFLDIRSPGLGDTAMYLCATSRPGQATNEKLFFGSGTQLSVL.

There are a few counts of this clonotype. V and J are TRBV12-3 or TRBV12-4 and TRBJ1-2; D is unresolved. Trimming cost V 5 bases and J 8 bases, with 12 bases left between them. The CDR3 runs 12 residues. The CDR3 bases are TGTGCCAGCAGTCCGGTCACCTGGGGCTACACCTTC. Amino acid sequence: CASSPVTWGYTF.

CDR3 coding DNA: TGTGCCAGCGCCCAAGGGGGCCGACAAGAGACCCAGTACTTC. This codes for CASAQGGRQETQYF. The V gene is TRBV7-2, the J gene TRBJ2-5, with TRBD1 matching over 7 bases. This CDR3 is built from 14 residues. Losses at the gene ends were 8 bases for V and 2 bases for J; bases not matched to a gene: 8. CDR1 and CDR2 (germline): SGHTA, FQGNSA.

The chain is built from TRBV21-1 and TRBJ2-7; the table's D call, TRBD1, was not checked against the DNA. TRBV21-1 is a pseudogene locus. The CDR3 is made up of 19 amino acids. Written as DNA, the CDR3 is TGTGTCAGCAGCCGCAGCCGGGGGGCGCGATTGTGGGGCTCCTACGAGCAGTACTTC. It translates to CVSSRSRGARLWGSYEQYF.

The genes are TRBV25-1 and TRBJ2-7; TRBD2 is a possible D gene (7 bases). This CDR3 contains 15 residues. CDR1 is MGHDK and CDR2 is SYGVNS in the germline V gene. Trimming shortened V by 4 bases and J by 3 bases, and 16 bases separated the two germline ends. The CDR3 reads CASSALGGRFYEQYF. The CDR3 DNA sequence: TGTGCCAGCAGTGCCCTCGGGGGGCGATTCTACGAGCAGTACTTC.

This clonotype turned up a few times. The chain uses TRBV7-9 and TRBJ1-5; no firm D call. V was cut by 1 base and J by 7 bases, with 8 bases left in between. The CDR3 sequence is 13 residues long. Germline V gene lookup returns CDR1 SEHNR and CDR2 FQNEAQ (reference sequence). This CDR3 is CASSLDGSQPQHF. The CDR3 DNA follows: TGTGCCAGCAGCTTAGACGGGAGCCAGCCCCAGCATTTT. Together with reference TRBV7-9 and TRBJ1-5, the CDR3 gives the full variable domain: DTGVSQNPRHKITKRGQNVTFRCDPISEHNRLYWYRQTLGQGPEFLTYFQNEAQLEKSRLLSDRFSAERPKGSFSTLEIQRTEQGDSAMYLCASSLDGSQPQHFGDGTRLSIL.

This clonotype was seen a few times. The CDR3 reads CASSLPVTSGTSTDTQYF. The CDR3, as DNA: TGCGCCAGCAGCTTACCAGTCACTAGCGGAACCAGCACAGATACGCAGTATTTT. The chain links TRBV5-1 to TRBJ2-3; 8 bases fit TRBD2. V was clipped by 2 bases and J by 0 bases; unmatched bases: 11. CDR1 SGHRS and CDR2 YFSETQ come from the germline V gene. The CDR3 sequence is 18 residues long. Drawing the rest from reference TRBV5-1 and TRBJ2-3, the complete variable domain is KAGVTQTPRYLIKTRGQQVTLSCSPISGHRSVSWYQQTPGQGLQFLFEYFSETQRNKGNFPGRFSGRQFSNSRSEMNVSTLELGDSALYLCASSLPVTSGTSTDTQYFGPGTRLTVL.

This rearrangement joins TRBV7-9 to TRBJ1-6; 7 positions agree with TRBD1. Trimming took 5 bases from V and 7 from J; bases not matched to a gene: 8. The CDR3 loop spans 15 amino acids. CDR1 and CDR2 (germline): SEHNR, FQNEAQ (reference sequence). CDR3 region: CASSTSGTANSPLHF. The DNA of the CDR3 is TGTGCCAGCAGCACATCCGGGACAGCCAATTCACCCCTCCACTTT.

V usage is TRBV9 and J usage is TRBJ1-1; 7 bases are shared with TRBD1. Per germline, CDR1 SGDLS and CDR2 YYNGEE. There are 15 residues in the CDR3. V lost 2 bases, J lost 1 base, and 5 bases stayed unmatched. Here the CDR3 reads CASSVEGQTNTEAFF. CDR3 bases: TGTGCCAGCAGCGTGGAGGGACAGACGAACACTGAAGCTTTCTTT. The full variable domain, completed using reference TRBV9 and TRBJ1-1, is DSGVTQTPKHLITATGQRVTLRCSPRSGDLSVYWYQQSLDQGLQFLIQYYNGEERAKGNILERFSAQQFPDLHSELNLSSLELGDSALYFCASSVEGQTNTEAFFGQGTRLTVV.

As regards this clonotype: The junction does not match germline at one end; this may be a read error. The CDR3 region has the DNA TGTGCCAGCAGACAGGACAGGGCCTATACTTCACCCCTCCACTTT. Translation: CASRQDRAYTSPLHF. This chain connects TRBV7-3 to TRBJ1-6, with TRBD1 matching 8 bases. The germline gives CDR1 SGHTA, CDR2 FQGTGA. The CDR3 consists of 15 residues.